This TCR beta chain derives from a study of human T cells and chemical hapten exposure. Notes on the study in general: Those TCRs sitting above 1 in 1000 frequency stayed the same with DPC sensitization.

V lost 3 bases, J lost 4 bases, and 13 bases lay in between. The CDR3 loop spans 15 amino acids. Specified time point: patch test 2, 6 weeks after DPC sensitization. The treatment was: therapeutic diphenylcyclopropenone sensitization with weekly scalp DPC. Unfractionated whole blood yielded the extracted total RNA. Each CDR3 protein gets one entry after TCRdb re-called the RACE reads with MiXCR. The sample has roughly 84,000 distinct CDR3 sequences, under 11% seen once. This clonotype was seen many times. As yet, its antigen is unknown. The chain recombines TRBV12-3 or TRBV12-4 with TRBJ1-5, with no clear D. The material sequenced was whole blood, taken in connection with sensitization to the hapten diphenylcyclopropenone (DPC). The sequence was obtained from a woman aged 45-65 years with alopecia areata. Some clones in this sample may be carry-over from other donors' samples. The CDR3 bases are TGTGCCAGCAGTTTTAGGTCGGGGATTAATCAGCCCCAGCATTTT. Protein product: CASSFRSGINQPQHF.